The entry that follows covers one TCR beta chain sequence. Its antigen remains unidentified. This sample stems from a study of radiation and T cells in renal cell carcinoma. Study details: Nephrectomy followed 15 Gy stereotactic body radiation by 4 weeks.

Germline assignment: CDR1 SEHNR and CDR2 FQNEAQ (reference sequence). This CDR3 has 14 residues. V lost 3 bases, J lost 2 bases, and 7 bases lay in between. The data were produced by immunoSEQ multiplex PCR, yet TCRdb's version contains in-frame clones alone and is incomplete. In the table there are 140,000 to 150,000 clones, about 88% of which are singletons. Time point indicated: baseline pretreatment blood. Treatment denoted: 15 Gy SBRT to primary tumor, nephrectomy 4 weeks later. Blood was sampled at baseline, 2 weeks and 4 weeks after SBRT. Findings of the study overall: In blood, top tumor clones expanded by 2 weeks, shrinking by 4.

Specimen: blood, collected from a patient whose treatment included radiotherapy and nephrectomy. This clonotype was sampled from a woman between 70 and 85 years old with renal cell carcinoma. The chain is built from TRBV7-9 and TRBJ2-2, with D unclear. The CDR3 nucleotides are TGTGCCAGCAGCTTGGTAGTTAACACCGGGGAGCTGTTTTTT. It is translated as CASSLVVNTGELFF.